This TCR beta chain was sequenced for a study of siplizumab effects on memory and regulatory T cells. This clone was counted a single time. Its specificity is unknown. Whole-study findings and limits: Researchers could map only a minor fraction of alloreactive clones to unstimulated subsets. Siplizumab produced a significant reduction in alloreactive sequences that were traceable to unstimulated CD4+ memory cells.

This CDR3 contains 12 residues. Germline values: CDR1 MNHNY, CDR2 SVGAGI (reference sequence). V was shortened by 4 bases and J by 10 bases, with 13 bases between the two germline ends. Repertoires were generated with immunoSEQ multiplex PCR, while TCRdb's copy carries only in-frame clones and drops some. The data hold around 100,000 clones, with 90% to 95% observed a single time. The sequence came from a human donor in good health. The gene calls are TRBV6-6 and TRBJ1-1; possible D gene TRBD1, 6 bases. The sample was Tregs sorted from blood. The CDR3, as DNA: TGTGCCAGCAGTTCCACAGGGAGTTCAGCTTTCTTT. It translates to CASSSTGSSAFF.